This T cell receptor beta chain was recovered during a study of T cell changes during pregnancy in multiple sclerosis. Data came from immunoSEQ multiplex PCR; TCRdb stores just in-frame clones and leaves some out. This table has about 40,000 clones, more than 90% appearing once. Germline loops: CDR1 SGHRS, CDR2 YFSETQ. Deletions cut 4 bases from V and 6 bases from J, with 16 bases between. The CDR3 sequence is 15 residues long. The specimen comprised CD8+ T cells from peripheral blood mononuclear cells, sampled in the first trimester of pregnancy. The chain couples TRBV5-1 to TRBJ2-2; weak D call: TRBD1 (5 bases). The clonotype comes from a female donor with multiple sclerosis, enrolled in a pregnancy study. The CDR3: CASSPDSGDSGELFF. The CDR3 DNA follows: TGCGCCAGCAGCCCCGACAGTGGGGATTCCGGGGAGCTGTTTTTT.